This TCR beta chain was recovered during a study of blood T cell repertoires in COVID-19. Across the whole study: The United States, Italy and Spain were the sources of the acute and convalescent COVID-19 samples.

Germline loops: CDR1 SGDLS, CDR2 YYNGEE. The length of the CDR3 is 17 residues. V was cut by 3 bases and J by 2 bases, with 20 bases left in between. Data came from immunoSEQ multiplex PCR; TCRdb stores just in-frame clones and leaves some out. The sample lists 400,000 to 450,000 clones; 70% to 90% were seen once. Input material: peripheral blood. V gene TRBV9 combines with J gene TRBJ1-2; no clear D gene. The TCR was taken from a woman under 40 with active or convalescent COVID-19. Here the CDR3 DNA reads TGTGCCAGCAGCGGAGCCGTTCGTGGACTATCCAACTATGGCTACACCTTC. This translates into CASSGAVRGLSNYGYTF.